This T cell receptor beta chain comes out of a study of cytomegalovirus exposure and HLA in healthy donors. Trimming at V came to 7 bases and at J to 3 bases, leaving 6 bases not matched to a gene. The CDR3 totals 14 residues. Germline V gene lookup returns CDR1 MNHEY and CDR2 SVGAGI. PCR employed 60 Vbeta and 13 Jbeta primers. Assay used: immunoSEQ multiplex PCR; TCRdb lists only in-frame clones, some missing. This table holds some 160,000 clones, roughly 80% found once. The clonotype was recovered from a male donor in good health and CMV-seronegative. Source material: PBMCs. The V call is TRBV6-5, the J call TRBJ1-1; 9 nucleotides line up with TRBD1. The CDR3 DNA reads TGTGCCAGCATGGTGGACAGGGGATACACTGAAGCTTTCTTT. This sequence encodes CASMVDRGYTEAFF.